This TCR beta chain was observed in a study of vaccination and CD4 T cells after COVID-19. About the research overall: Overlapping SARS-CoV-2, HCoV-NL63, HCoV-OC43 and HCoV-229E spike peptides were used to stimulate cells.

An Oncomine TCR Beta short-read assay was used to sequence the DNA from cultured CD4+ T cells. From the PCR reads, TCRdb called clonotypes with MiXCR, one entry per CDR3 protein. The table has about 26,000 distinct CDR3 sequences, roughly 50% seen once. This CDR3 comprises 15 residues. Trimming shortened V by 1 base and J by 8 bases, and 14 bases separated the two germline ends. Germline lookup yields CDR1 MGHRA and CDR2 YSYEKL. As to treatment: approximately nine-day PBMC culture with coronavirus spike peptide pools or control peptides (ViraFEST assay). ViraFEST grew antigen-specific T cells using peptide pools, then sequenced TCRs. Study observations and caveats: For SARS-CoV-2-reactive clonotypes, the median went from around 20 to 38, a nonsignificant increase.

Concerning this clonotype: What it binds is not known.

This clonotype was obtained from a human donor who received a COVID-19 vaccine. The material sequenced was CD4+ T cells from blood, cultured in vitro, taken before SARS-CoV-2 vaccination. The V and J genes are TRBV4-1 and TRBJ1-4; D unclear. CDR3 amino acids: CASSQGEDLGEKLFF. The CDR3 DNA reads TGCGCCAGCAGCCAAGGCGAGGATCTTGGAGAAAAACTGTTTTTT.